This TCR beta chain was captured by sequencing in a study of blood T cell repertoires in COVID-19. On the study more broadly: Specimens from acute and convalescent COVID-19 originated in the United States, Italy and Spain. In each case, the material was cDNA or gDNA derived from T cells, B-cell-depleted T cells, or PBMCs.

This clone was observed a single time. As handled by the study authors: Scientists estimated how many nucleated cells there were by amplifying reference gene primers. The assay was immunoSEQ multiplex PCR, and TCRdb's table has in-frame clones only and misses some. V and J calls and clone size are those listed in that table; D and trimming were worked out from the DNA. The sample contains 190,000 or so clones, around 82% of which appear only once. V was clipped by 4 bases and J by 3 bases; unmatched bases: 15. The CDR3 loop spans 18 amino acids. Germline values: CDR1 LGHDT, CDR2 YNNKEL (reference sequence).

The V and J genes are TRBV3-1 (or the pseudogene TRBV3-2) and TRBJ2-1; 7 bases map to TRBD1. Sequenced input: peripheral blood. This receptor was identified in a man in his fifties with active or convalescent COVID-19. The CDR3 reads CASSPSHRGKGYYNEQFF. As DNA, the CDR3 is TGTGCCAGCAGCCCATCACACAGGGGCAAAGGATACTACAATGAGCAGTTCTTC.